The entry below gives a single TCR beta chain sequence along with its context. This entry belongs to a study of blood T cell repertoires in COVID-19. Study in general: COVID-19 samples, acute and convalescent, were from the United States, Italy and Spain.

In the authors' workflow: Reference gene primer amplification gave estimated nucleated cell counts. Profiled with immunoSEQ multiplex PCR; TCRdb holds only in-frame clones, not every one. V, J and clone size are those of that table, while D and trimming were read from the DNA. The data show roughly 150,000 clones, 85% seen once. This CDR3 is built from 16 residues. After removal of 3 bases from V and 4 bases from J, the junction contained 9 bases not matched to a gene. Germline loops: CDR1 KGHSH, CDR2 LQKENI. The Seattle site enrolled patients during active infection and followed them longitudinally. The V and J genes are TRBV18 and TRBJ1-1; 9 bases match TRBD1. This receptor was taken from a woman over 75 with COVID-19, enrolled during active disease. What was sequenced was peripheral blood. Written as DNA, the CDR3 is TGTGCCAGCTCACCCCAACAGGGGGCCGAGGGCACTGAAGCTTTCTTT. Its translation is CASSPQQGAEGTEAFF.